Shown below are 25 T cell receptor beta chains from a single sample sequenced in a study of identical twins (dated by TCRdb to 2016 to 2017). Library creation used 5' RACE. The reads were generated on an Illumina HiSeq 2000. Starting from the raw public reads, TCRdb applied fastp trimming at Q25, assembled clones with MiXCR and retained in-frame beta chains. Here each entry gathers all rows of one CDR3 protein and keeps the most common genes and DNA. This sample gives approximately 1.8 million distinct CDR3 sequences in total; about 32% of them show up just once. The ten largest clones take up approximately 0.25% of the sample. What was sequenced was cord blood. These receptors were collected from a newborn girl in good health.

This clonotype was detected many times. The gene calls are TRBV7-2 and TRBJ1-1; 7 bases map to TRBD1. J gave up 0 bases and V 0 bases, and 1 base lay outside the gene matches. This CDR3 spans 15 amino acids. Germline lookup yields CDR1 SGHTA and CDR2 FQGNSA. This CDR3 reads CASSLATGMNTEAFF. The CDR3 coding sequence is TGTGCCAGCAGCTTAGCGACAGGGATGAACACTGAAGCTTTCTTT.

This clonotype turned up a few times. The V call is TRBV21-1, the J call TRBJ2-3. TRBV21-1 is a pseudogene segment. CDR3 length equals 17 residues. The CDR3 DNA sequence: TGTGCCAGCAGCAATGGCGTAGTTGCGGCGGCCACAGATACGCAGTATTTT. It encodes CASSNGVVAAATDTQYF.

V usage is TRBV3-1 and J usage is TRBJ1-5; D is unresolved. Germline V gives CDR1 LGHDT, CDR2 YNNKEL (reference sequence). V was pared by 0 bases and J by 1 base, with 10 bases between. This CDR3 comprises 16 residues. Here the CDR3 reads CASSQDLGRSNQPQHF. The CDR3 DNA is TGTGCCAGCAGCCAAGATTTGGGGAGGAGCAATCAGCCCCAGCATTTT. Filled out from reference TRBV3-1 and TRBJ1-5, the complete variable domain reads DTAVSQTPKYLVTQMGNDKSIKCEQNLGHDTMYWYKQDSKKFLKIMFSYNNKELIINETVPNRFSPKSPDKAHLNLHINSLELGDSAVYFCASSQDLGRSNQPQHFGDGTRLSIL.

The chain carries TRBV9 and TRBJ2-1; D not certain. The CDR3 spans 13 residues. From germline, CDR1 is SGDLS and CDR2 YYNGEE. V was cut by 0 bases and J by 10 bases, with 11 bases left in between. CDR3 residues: CASSVGEGWEQFF. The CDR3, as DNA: TGTGCCAGCAGCGTAGGGGAAGGATGGGAGCAGTTCTTC.

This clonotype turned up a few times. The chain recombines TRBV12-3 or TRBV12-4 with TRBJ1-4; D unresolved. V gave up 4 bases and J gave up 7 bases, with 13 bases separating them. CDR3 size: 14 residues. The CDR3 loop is CASSWGSGGEKLFF. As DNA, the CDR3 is TGTGCCAGCAGTTGGGGATCTGGTGGTGAAAAACTGTTTTTT.

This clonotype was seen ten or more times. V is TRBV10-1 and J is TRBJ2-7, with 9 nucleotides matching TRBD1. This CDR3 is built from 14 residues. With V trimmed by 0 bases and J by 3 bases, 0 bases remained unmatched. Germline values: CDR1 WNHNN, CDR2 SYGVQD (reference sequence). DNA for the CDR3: TGCGCCAGCAGTGAGTCGACAGGGGGCTACGAGCAGTACTTC. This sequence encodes CASSESTGGYEQYF.

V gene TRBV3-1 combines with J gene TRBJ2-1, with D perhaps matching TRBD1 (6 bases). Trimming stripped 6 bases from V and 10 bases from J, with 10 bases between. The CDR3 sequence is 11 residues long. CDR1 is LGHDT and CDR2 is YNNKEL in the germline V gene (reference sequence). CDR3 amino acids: CASRGDTEQFF. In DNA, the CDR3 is TGTGCCAGCAGGGGGGACACCGAGCAGTTCTTC.

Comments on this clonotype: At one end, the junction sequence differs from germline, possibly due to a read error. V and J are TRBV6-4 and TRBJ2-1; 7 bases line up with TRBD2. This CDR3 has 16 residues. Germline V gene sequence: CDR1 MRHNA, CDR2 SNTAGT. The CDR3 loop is CVSSETSLILYNEQFF. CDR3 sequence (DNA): TGTGTCAGCAGTGAGACTAGCCTCATCTTATACAATGAGCAGTTCTTC.

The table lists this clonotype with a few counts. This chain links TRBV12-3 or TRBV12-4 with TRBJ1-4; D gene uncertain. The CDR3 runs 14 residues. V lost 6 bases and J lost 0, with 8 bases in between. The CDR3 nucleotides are TGTGCCAGCAGCTCACGGACAACTAATGAAAAACTGTTTTTT. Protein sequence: CASSSRTTNEKLFF.

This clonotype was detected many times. The CDR3 nucleotides read TGTGCCAGCAGCTTAATTGAGGCAGGGTCTAAAAAGCAGTTCTTC. This translates into CASSLIEAGSKKQFF. This chain joins TRBV7-2 and TRBJ2-1, with a possible D match to TRBD1 (5 bases). V was shortened by 2 bases and J by 11 bases, with 19 bases between the two germline ends. Germline V gives CDR1 SGHTA, CDR2 FQGNSA. This CDR3 is built from 15 residues.

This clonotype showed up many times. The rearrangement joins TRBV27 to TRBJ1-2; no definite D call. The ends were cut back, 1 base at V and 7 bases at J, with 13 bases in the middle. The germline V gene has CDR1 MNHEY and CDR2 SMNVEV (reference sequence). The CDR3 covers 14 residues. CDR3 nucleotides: TGTGCCAGCAGTTTATACCCCAATTGGGGTGGCTACACCTTC. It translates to CASSLYPNWGGYTF.

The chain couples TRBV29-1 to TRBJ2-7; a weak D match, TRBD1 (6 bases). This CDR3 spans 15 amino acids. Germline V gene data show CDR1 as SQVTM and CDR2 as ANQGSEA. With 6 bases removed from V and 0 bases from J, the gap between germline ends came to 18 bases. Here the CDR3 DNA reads TGCAGCGTCCGGGGTACAGGGAAAGGCTCCTACGAGCAGTACTTC. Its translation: CSVRGTGKGSYEQYF.

The CDR3 region is CASRTGTVYNEQFF. The CDR3 DNA reads as TGTGCCAGCCGAACCGGGACGGTATACAATGAGCAGTTCTTC. This chain uses TRBV28 with TRBJ2-1; D is possibly TRBD1 or TRBD2 (5 bases each). This CDR3 comprises 14 residues. Trimming removed 8 bases at V and 4 bases at J, with 15 bases between. In germline, CDR1 is MDHEN, CDR2 SYDVKM.

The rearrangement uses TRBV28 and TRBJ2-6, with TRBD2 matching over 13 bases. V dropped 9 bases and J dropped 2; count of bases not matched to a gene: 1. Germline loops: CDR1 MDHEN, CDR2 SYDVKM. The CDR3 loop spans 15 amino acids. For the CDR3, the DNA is TGTGCCAGTGGGACTAGCGGGACTGGGGCCAACGTCCTGACTTTC. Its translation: CASGTSGTGANVLTF.

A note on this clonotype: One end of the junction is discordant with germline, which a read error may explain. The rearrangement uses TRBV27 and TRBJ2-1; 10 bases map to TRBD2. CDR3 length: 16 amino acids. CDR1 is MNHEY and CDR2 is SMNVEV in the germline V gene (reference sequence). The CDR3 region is CASSWERGGTYNELFF. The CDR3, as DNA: TGTGCCAGCAGTTGGGAGCGGGGGGGCACCTACAATGAGCTGTTCTTC.

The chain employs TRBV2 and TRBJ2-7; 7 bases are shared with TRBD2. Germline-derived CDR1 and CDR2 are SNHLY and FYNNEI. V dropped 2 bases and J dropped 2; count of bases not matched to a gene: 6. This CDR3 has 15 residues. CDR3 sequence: CASSESGGWAYEQYF. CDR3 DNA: TGTGCCAGCAGTGAATCGGGGGGATGGGCCTACGAGCAGTACTTC.

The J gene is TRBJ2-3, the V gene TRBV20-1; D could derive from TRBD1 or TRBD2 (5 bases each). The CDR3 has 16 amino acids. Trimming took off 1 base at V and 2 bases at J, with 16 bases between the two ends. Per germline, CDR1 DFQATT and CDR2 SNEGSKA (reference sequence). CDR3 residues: CSARAGRWPDTDTQYF. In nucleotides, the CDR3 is TGCAGTGCTAGAGCGGGACGCTGGCCGGACACAGATACGCAGTATTTT.

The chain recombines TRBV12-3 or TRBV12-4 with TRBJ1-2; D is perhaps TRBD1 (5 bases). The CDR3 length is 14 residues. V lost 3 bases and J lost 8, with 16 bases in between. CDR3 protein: CASSFLGPLRGYTF. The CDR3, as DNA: TGTGCCAGCAGTTTCCTGGGGCCCCTAAGGGGCTACACCTTC.

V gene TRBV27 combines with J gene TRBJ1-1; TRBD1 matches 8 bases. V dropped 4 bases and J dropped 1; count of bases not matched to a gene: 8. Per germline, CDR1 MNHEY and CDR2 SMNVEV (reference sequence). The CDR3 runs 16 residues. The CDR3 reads CASSSRGQVGNTEAFF. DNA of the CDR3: TGTGCCAGCAGTTCTAGGGGACAGGTGGGGAACACTGAAGCTTTCTTT.

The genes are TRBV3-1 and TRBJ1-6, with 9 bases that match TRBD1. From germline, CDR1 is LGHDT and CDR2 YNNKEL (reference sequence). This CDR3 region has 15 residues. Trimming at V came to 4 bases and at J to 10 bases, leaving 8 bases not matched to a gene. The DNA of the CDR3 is TGTGCCAGCAGCCTAAAGGGACAGGGTCAGTCACCCCTCCACTTT. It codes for CASSLKGQGQSPLHF.

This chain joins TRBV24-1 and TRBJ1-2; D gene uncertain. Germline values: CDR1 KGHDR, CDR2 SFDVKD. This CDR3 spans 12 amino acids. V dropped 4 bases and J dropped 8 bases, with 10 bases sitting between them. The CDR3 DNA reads TGTGCCACCAGTGACCCTACAAGGGGCTACACCTTC. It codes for CATSDPTRGYTF.

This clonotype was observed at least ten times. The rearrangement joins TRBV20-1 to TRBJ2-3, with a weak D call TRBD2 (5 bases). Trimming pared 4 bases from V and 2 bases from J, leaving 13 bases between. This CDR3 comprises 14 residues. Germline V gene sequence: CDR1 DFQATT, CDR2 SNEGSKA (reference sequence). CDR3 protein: CSATQFGNTDTQYF. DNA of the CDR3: TGCAGTGCTACCCAGTTCGGGAACACAGATACGCAGTATTTT.

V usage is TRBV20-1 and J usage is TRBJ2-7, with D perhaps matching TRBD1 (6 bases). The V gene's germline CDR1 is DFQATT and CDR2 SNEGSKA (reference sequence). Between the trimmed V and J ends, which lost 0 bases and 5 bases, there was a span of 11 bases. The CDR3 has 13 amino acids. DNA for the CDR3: TGCAGTGCTAGAGAAGGGGGAGTCAACGAGCAGTACTTC. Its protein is CSAREGGVNEQYF.

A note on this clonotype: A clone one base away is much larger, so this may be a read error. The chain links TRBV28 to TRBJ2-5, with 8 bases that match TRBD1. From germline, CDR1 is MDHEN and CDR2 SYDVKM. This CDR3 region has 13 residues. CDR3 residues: CVSRRTGQETQYF. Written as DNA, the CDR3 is TGTGTCAGCAGAAGGACAGGGCAAGAGACCCAGTACTTC.

The CDR3 loop reads CASSSGQGGEQFF. CDR3 sequence (DNA): TGTGCCAGCAGCAGTGGACAGGGAGGAGAGCAGTTCTTC. This chain connects TRBV13 to TRBJ2-1, with TRBD1 matching 8 bases. The germline gives CDR1 PRHDT, CDR2 FYEKMQ (reference sequence). The CDR3 sequence is 13 residues long. Germline trimming cut 5 bases from V and 10 bases from J; bases unmatched to any gene: 7.